This T cell receptor (beta chain) was identified during a study of shared clonotypes between healthy human individuals. CDR1 and CDR2 (germline): KGHSH, LQKENI. The CDR3 is 16 amino acids. The V and J ends lost 1 base and 7 bases, in that order; junction bases with no gene match: 7. CD4+ cell separation produced CD45RA+ naive and CD45RA-negative memory subsets. Sequenced by immunoSEQ multiplex PCR; TCRdb stores in-frame clones only, minus some. The sample contains a few hundred thousand clones, over 60% of which appear only once. At least ten counts were recorded for this clone. This chain links TRBV18 with TRBJ1-4; 9 bases line up with TRBD1. This clonotype originated in a man aged 30 to 39 in good health. Sequenced input: memory CD4+ T cells sorted from blood. Subset indicated: CD45RA-negative fraction. The CDR3 loop is CASSPRAQGAAEKLFF. The DNA for the CDR3 is TGTGCCAGCTCACCACGGGCACAGGGGGCGGCTGAAAAACTGTTTTTT.